This TCR beta chain was sequenced during a study of early T cells in non-severe SARS-CoV-2 infection. Study-wide findings and caveats: The study's VDJdb matching favored anti-spike CD8 responses and missed private and CD4 specificities.

Germline CDR1 is SQVTM and CDR2 is ANQGSEA. The CDR3 is 14 amino acids. Deletions cut 3 bases from V and 1 base from J, with 12 bases between. This clonotype was recorded at least ten times. The target antigen is unknown. Individual cDNA molecules carried attached unique molecular identifiers. TCRdb ran MiXCR on the 5' RACE reads and lists one entry per CDR3 protein. The data show roughly 68,000 distinct CDR3 sequences, with around 4.9% seen just once and 4.9% held by the top ten. The sequence was obtained from an adult who was a healthcare worker with PCR-confirmed SARS-CoV-2 infection or an uninfected control (not recorded which). Sequenced material: whole blood. The chain is built from TRBV29-1 and TRBJ2-5; possibly TRBD1 for D (6 bases). The DNA for the CDR3 is TGCAGCGTTGACTCGCAGGGGTCCCAAGAGACCCAGTACTTC. This translates into CSVDSQGSQETQYF.